The clone carrying this TCR beta chain appeared a few times. Its antigen is not known. Only in-frame clones appear in the TCRdb table, and some are missing; sequencing was by immunoSEQ multiplex PCR. This table has roughly 200,000 clones, 72% appearing once. The data were taken from a study of cytotoxic CD8 clonotypes in ibrutinib-treated CLL. Study as a whole: After a median around 12 months on treatment (6 to 36), response samples were drawn. There were, on average, around 260,000 productive templates and tens of thousands of productive rearrangements per sample.

In germline, CDR1 is WSHSY, CDR2 SAAADI. CDR3 length: 17 amino acids. Germline trimming cut 6 bases from V and 0 bases from J; bases unmatched to any gene: 13. Cryopreserved PBMCs supplied approximately 2 micrograms of genomic DNA for TCR beta libraries. Notes on the study in general: Rising at ibrutinib response, clonality subsequently fell back toward baseline at progression.

The clonotype was recovered from a human donor with chronic lymphocytic leukemia. This chain joins TRBV10-2 and TRBJ1-2; 7 bases agree with TRBD1. Source: PBMCs, taken after 24 months of ibrutinib treatment. The CDR3 here is CASSSRDRRKANYGYTF. The CDR3 DNA is TGCGCCAGCAGCTCCCGGGACAGAAGAAAAGCTAACTATGGCTACACCTTC.